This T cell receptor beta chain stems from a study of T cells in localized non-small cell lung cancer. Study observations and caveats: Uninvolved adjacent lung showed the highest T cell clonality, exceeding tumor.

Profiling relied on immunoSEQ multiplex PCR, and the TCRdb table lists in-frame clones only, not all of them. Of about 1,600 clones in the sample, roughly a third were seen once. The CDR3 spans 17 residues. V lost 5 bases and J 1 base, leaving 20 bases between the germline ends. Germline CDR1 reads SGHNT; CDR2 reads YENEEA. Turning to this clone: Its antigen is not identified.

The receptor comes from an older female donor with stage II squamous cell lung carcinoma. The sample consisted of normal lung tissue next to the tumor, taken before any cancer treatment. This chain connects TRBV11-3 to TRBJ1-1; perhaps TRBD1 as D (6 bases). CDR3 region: CASSRGGAGNPNTEAFF. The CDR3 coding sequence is TGTGCCAGCAGCCGAGGGGGAGCAGGAAACCCGAACACTGAAGCTTTCTTT.